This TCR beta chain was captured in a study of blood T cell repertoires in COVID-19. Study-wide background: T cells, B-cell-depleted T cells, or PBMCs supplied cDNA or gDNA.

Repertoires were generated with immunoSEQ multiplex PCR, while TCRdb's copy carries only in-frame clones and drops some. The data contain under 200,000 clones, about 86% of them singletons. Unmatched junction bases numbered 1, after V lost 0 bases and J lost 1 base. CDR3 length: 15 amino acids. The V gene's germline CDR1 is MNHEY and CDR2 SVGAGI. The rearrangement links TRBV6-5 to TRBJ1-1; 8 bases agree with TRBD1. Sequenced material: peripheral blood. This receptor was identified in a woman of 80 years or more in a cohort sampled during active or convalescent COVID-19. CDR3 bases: TGTGCCAGCAGTTACTCGGACAGGGCGAACACTGAAGCTTTCTTT. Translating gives CASSYSDRANTEAFF.